The clone carrying this T cell receptor beta chain showed up just a few times. Any patient presenting with uncontrolled infection, other autoimmune disease, pregnancy or lactation was left out. It was RNA transcripts that yielded the amplified TCR beta CDR3 regions. The HTBI primer set drove a first-round RT-PCR of the TCR CDR3. TCRdb re-analysed the multiplex PCR reads in MiXCR, keeping a single row per CDR3 protein. The sample shows fewer than 250,000 distinct CDR3 sequences, around 25% of them seen only once. This sample was included in a study of T cells in Graves' hyperthyroidism and ophthalmopathy. The junction had 7 bases not matched to a gene; V was cut back by 6 bases and J by 5 bases. Germline V gene sequence: CDR1 MDHEN, CDR2 SYDVKM. This CDR3 is built from 13 residues.

This sequence was found in a middle-aged woman with Graves' ophthalmopathy. The material sequenced was blood. The V gene is TRBV28, the J gene TRBJ2-7, with 7 positions matching TRBD1. This chain's CDR3 is CASRRQGDDEQYF. The CDR3 nucleotides are TGTGCCAGCAGGAGACAGGGCGACGACGAGCAGTACTTC.